This T cell receptor (beta chain) was recorded in a study of OX40 agonist ivuxolimab in advanced cancers. In the study overall: Ivuxolimab is a fully human IgG2 antibody that activates OX40 (CD134).

CDR1 is SEHNR, CDR2 FQNEAQ, per germline (reference sequence). Trimming stripped 3 bases from V and 6 bases from J, with 8 bases between. This CDR3 is built from 12 residues. The data were produced by immunoSEQ multiplex PCR, yet TCRdb's version contains in-frame clones alone and is incomplete. The profile shows approximately 100,000 clones, about 91% of them singletons. General study findings and limits: CD4+ and CD8+ T cells in blood underwent clonal expansion by week 6 at 0.1 to 3.0 mg/kg. Antigen specificity remained undetermined for the expanded peripheral T cells. Expanded clones belonging to CD8+ T cells outnumbered, on average, those of CD4+.

The sample holds one count of this clone. Its antigen is still unknown. Specimen: CD4+ or CD8+ T cells sorted from blood, collected in a trial of the OX40 agonist ivuxolimab. The chain has TRBV7-9 and TRBJ1-1; unclear D gene. This TCR was sampled from an adult with an advanced solid tumor such as melanoma, head and neck, liver or kidney cancer. As DNA, the CDR3 is TGTGCCAGCAGCTTCCAAGGCGCTGAAGCTTTCTTT. Its translation is CASSFQGAEAFF.